This passage covers 31 T cell receptor beta chains from one sample sequenced in a study of CD8 T cells in ankylosing spondylitis. Findings and caveats of the study: Characteristic, it appeared, of ankylosing spondylitis blood was a TCR beta motif of roughly eight highly homologous variants.

Their recognized antigens are unknown. TCRdb reprocessed the 5' RACE reads with MiXCR, giving one entry per CDR3 protein. The sample lists about 700,000 distinct CDR3 sequences, around 20% seen once, with 15% to 20% in the top ten. Material for sequencing was blood, either unsorted or a sorted T cell fraction (not recorded which). The receptors originated from a male donor with ankylosing spondylitis.

The CDR3 protein is CASSSFLAGGGDEQFF. The CDR3 nucleotides read TGTGCCAGCAGTTCCTTCCTAGCGGGAGGGGGCGATGAGCAGTTCTTC. The chain recombines TRBV7-9 with TRBJ2-1; 12 nucleotides agree with TRBD2. CDR1 is SEHNR, CDR2 FQNEAQ, per germline (reference sequence). This CDR3 has 16 amino acids. With V trimmed by 6 bases and J by 8 bases, 11 bases remained unmatched.

The rearrangement joins TRBV20-1 to TRBJ1-1, with 7 bases identical to TRBD1. The CDR3 has 15 amino acids. After removal of 5 bases from V and 5 bases from J, the junction contained 14 bases not matched to a gene. Germline assignment: CDR1 DFQATT and CDR2 SNEGSKA (reference sequence). CDR3 in DNA: TGCAGTGCTGTAGACCGACAGGGAGGAGGAACTGAAGCTTTCTTT. It specifies CSAVDRQGGGTEAFF.

This chain links TRBV3-1 with TRBJ2-7; D possibly corresponds to TRBD1 (5 bases). V shed 4 bases and J shed 5 bases, with 12 bases lying between them. Germline CDR1 and CDR2: LGHDT and YNNKEL (reference sequence). This CDR3 contains 13 residues. CDR3 nucleotide sequence: TGTGCCAGCAGCCCCCGCCCAGGGAACGAGCAGTACTTC. Protein: CASSPRPGNEQYF.

This clonotype was seen at least ten times. The CDR3 DNA reads TGCAGCGTTGAACGGGGGGCGGGGGATACGCAGTATTTT. Translation: CSVERGAGDTQYF. This chain uses TRBV29-1 with TRBJ2-3, with D possibly matching TRBD2 (7 bases). Trimming took 2 bases from V and 6 from J, leaving 12 bases between them. This CDR3 comprises 13 residues. Germline values: CDR1 SQVTM, CDR2 ANQGSEA.

V usage is TRBV11-2 and J usage is TRBJ2-7; possibly TRBD1 for D (6 bases). Looked up from germline, CDR1 is SGHAT and CDR2 is FQNNGV. The length of the CDR3 is 14 residues. Trimming cost V 5 bases and J 6 bases, with 17 bases left between them. CDR3 sequence: CASSPTEGVGEQYF. DNA of the CDR3: TGTGCCAGCAGCCCGACAGAGGGGGTTGGCGAGCAGTACTTC.

J is TRBJ1-4 and V is TRBV27; 7 bases match TRBD1. This CDR3 region has 15 residues. CDR1 is MNHEY, CDR2 SMNVEV, per germline (reference sequence). V shed 7 bases and J 5 bases; nucleotides not matched to a gene: 10. CDR3 loop: CASNLLGQPNEKLFF. The CDR3 nucleotides are TGTGCCAGCAACTTATTGGGACAGCCAAATGAAAAACTGTTTTTT.

This chain's CDR3 is CASSQDIGTGTLRGTEAFF. The CDR3 DNA reads TGCGCCAGCAGCCAAGATATTGGGACAGGGACTTTAAGAGGCACTGAAGCTTTCTTT. The chain is built from TRBV4-3 and TRBJ1-1; 9 bases align to TRBD1. Germline-derived CDR1 and CDR2 are LGHNA and YSLEER. V lost 0 bases to trimming and J lost 4 bases; unmatched junction nucleotides: 15. The CDR3 extends over 19 amino acids.

This clonotype was detected only a few times. This rearrangement joins TRBV18 to TRBJ1-4; D might be TRBD1 (6 bases). V gave up 4 bases and J gave up 6 bases, with 18 bases separating them. This CDR3 is built from 16 residues. Germline V lookup: CDR1 KGHSH, CDR2 LQKENI. The CDR3 DNA is TGTGCCAGCTCACGACAGGCGAAAAAGATCGATGAAAAACTGTTTTTT. This codes for CASSRQAKKIDEKLFF.

This clonotype was counted a few times. V gene TRBV7-4 combines with J gene TRBJ1-5; the D gene is possibly TRBD1 (6 bases). The CDR3 has 15 amino acids. With 7 bases removed from V and 0 bases from J, the gap between germline ends came to 13 bases. CDR1 is SGHVT and CDR2 is SQSDAQ in the germline V gene. The CDR3 DNA is TGTGCCAGCACCCGTACAGGGAATAGCAATCAGCCCCAGCATTTT. Translating it yields CASTRTGNSNQPQHF.

This clonotype occurred a few times. This chain joins TRBV6-1 and TRBJ2-3; D is tentatively TRBD1 or TRBD2 (6 bases each). This CDR3 has 16 residues. Germline CDR1 and CDR2: MNHNS and SASEGT. Deletions cut 5 bases from V and 2 bases from J, with 17 bases between. For the CDR3, the DNA is TGTGCCAGCAGTCGTCAGCAGGGGAGGAACACAGATACGCAGTATTTT. Its protein product is CASSRQQGRNTDTQYF.

There are a few counts of this clonotype. This chain connects TRBV10-3 to TRBJ2-1; D perhaps matches TRBD2 (6 bases). The V gene's germline CDR1 is ENHRY and CDR2 SYGVKD. The ends were cut back, 8 bases at V and 0 bases at J, with 14 bases in the middle. CDR3 length: 15 amino acids. CDR3 bases: TGTGCCATCTCAAGCGGGCCCACCTCCTACAATGAGCAGTTCTTC. This sequence encodes CAISSGPTSYNEQFF.

A few counts support this clonotype. The chain has TRBV2 and TRBJ2-1; 8 bases map to TRBD2. The CDR3 length is 15 residues. The germline V gene has CDR1 SNHLY and CDR2 FYNNEI. V dropped 11 bases and J dropped 10; count of bases not matched to a gene: 19. DNA for the CDR3: TGTGCCTCGACCAGGTTCGCGGGGGGCTCCGGGGAGCAGTTCTTC. It encodes CASTRFAGGSGEQFF.

V usage is TRBV4-1 and J usage is TRBJ1-5, with TRBD1 matching 7 bases. V lost 4 bases and J lost 7; bases outside the gene matches: 10. This CDR3 has 15 amino acids. Germline V CDR1 and CDR2: MGHRA, YSYEKL. CDR3 sequence reads: CASSPIPTGDQPQHF. CDR3 sequence (DNA): TGCGCCAGCAGCCCGATCCCAACAGGGGACCAGCCCCAGCATTTT.

This clonotype was seen only a few times. This chain links TRBV11-1 with TRBJ2-1, with 12 positions matching TRBD2. V shed 5 bases, J shed 4 bases, and the junction held 15 bases outside the gene matches. The CDR3 is 19 amino acids. Germline CDR1 SGHAT, CDR2 FQDESV (reference sequence). CDR3 region: CASSPLGGPGTSGYNEQFF. The CDR3 bases are TGTGCCAGCAGCCCGCTTGGAGGACCCGGGACTAGCGGGTACAATGAGCAGTTCTTC.

This clonotype turned up a few times. This CDR3 reads CASSVGTSGSSYNEQFF. The CDR3 region has the DNA TGTGCCAGCAGCGTAGGTACTAGCGGATCATCCTACAATGAGCAGTTCTTC. V is TRBV9 and J is TRBJ2-1; 8 bases fit TRBD2. The CDR3 has 17 amino acids. Germline V gene sequence: CDR1 SGDLS, CDR2 YYNGEE. J gave up 1 base and V 0 bases, and 6 bases lay outside the gene matches.

This clonotype was recorded a few times. The chain couples TRBV7-8 to TRBJ2-6; the D is unclear. CDR1 and CDR2 from the germline V gene are SGHVS and FQNEAQ. CDR3 size: 17 residues. Trimming left V 3 bases short and J 0 bases short, with 12 bases between. CDR3 DNA sequence: TGTGCCAGCAGCTTCGGAGCTATGAGCTCTGGGGCCAACGTCCTGACTTTC. Residues: CASSFGAMSSGANVLTF.

This chain links TRBV19 with TRBJ1-2; D perhaps matches TRBD1 (5 bases). Germline loops: CDR1 LNHDA, CDR2 SQIVND (reference sequence). CDR3 length: 13 residues. V was shortened by 3 bases and J by 3 bases, with 8 bases between the two germline ends. CDR3 nucleotide sequence: TGTGCCAGTAGTATCCCGGGACACTATGGCTACACCTTC. It encodes CASSIPGHYGYTF. Variable domain in full (rest from reference TRBV19 and TRBJ1-2): DGGITQSPKYLFRKEGQNVTLSCEQNLNHDAMYWYRQDPGQGLRLIYYSQIVNDFQKGDIAEGYSVSREKKESFPLTVTSAQKNPTAFYLCASSIPGHYGYTFGSGTRLTVV.

The chain couples TRBV6-5 to TRBJ2-1; 7 nucleotides line up with TRBD1. The CDR3 runs 16 residues. With 2 bases clipped from V and 3 bases from J, the junction kept 7 bases outside the gene matches. Per germline, CDR1 MNHEY and CDR2 SVGAGI. The chain's CDR3 is CASSYEMGQFYNEQFF. CDR3 nucleotides: TGTGCCAGCAGTTACGAAATGGGACAGTTCTACAATGAGCAGTTCTTC.

The chain has TRBV5-1 and TRBJ1-4, with D unclear. Trimming pared 4 bases from V and 0 bases from J, leaving 16 bases between. The CDR3 consists of 17 residues. Germline V gives CDR1 SGHRS, CDR2 YFSETQ. The CDR3, as DNA: TGCGCCAGCAGCGAAGGGTGGTCGGGTGCAACTAATGAAAAACTGTTTTTT. This encodes CASSEGWSGATNEKLFF. The variable domain in full, completed from reference TRBV5-1 and TRBJ1-4, reads KAGVTQTPRYLIKTRGQQVTLSCSPISGHRSVSWYQQTPGQGLQFLFEYFSETQRNKGNFPGRFSGRQFSNSRSEMNVSTLELGDSALYLCASSEGWSGATNEKLFFGSGTQLSVL.

This clonotype showed up just a few times. The V call is TRBV30, the J call TRBJ2-7, with D maybe TRBD1 (6 bases). Trimming removed 1 base at V and 3 bases at J, with 10 bases between. In germline, CDR1 is GTSNPN, CDR2 SVGIG (reference sequence). The CDR3 totals 13 residues. In DNA form, the CDR3 reads TGTGCCTGGAGTGCCGGACAGTACTACGAGCAGTACTTC. It is translated as CAWSAGQYYEQYF.

This rearrangement joins TRBV20-1 to TRBJ2-7; D is undetermined. The CDR3 is 16 amino acids. The V gene's germline CDR1 is DFQATT and CDR2 SNEGSKA (reference sequence). Deletions cut 5 bases from V and 6 bases from J, with 26 bases between. The CDR3 loop reads CSAPSPATGILFEQYF. The DNA for the CDR3 is TGCAGTGCTCCGTCCCCCGCCACTGGGATTCTCTTCGAGCAGTACTTC.

In this sample, this clonotype turned up a few times. The chain employs TRBV29-1 and TRBJ1-2; perhaps TRBD1 as D (5 bases). Germline V lookup: CDR1 SQVTM, CDR2 ANQGSEA. The CDR3 sequence is 12 residues long. The ends were cut back, 4 bases at V and 7 bases at J, with 13 bases in the middle. The CDR3 coding sequence is TGCAGCGTTGTTGGGGGGAGTTTTGGCTACACCTTC. Translation: CSVVGGSFGYTF.

V and J are TRBV4-1 and TRBJ2-5, with 7 bases identical to TRBD1. The ends lost 4 bases at V and 2 bases at J; junction bases unmatched: 4. The CDR3 loop spans 14 amino acids. Germline V gene lookup returns CDR1 MGHRA and CDR2 YSYEKL. The CDR3, as DNA: TGCGCCAGCAGCCGTCCGGGACAGCAAGAGACCCAGTACTTC. This codes for CASSRPGQQETQYF.

The rearrangement uses TRBV9 and TRBJ2-1; tentatively, D is TRBD1 (5 bases). Germline-derived CDR1 and CDR2 are SGDLS and YYNGEE. This CDR3 has 18 amino acids. Trimming left V 0 bases short and J 2 bases short, with 18 bases between. This CDR3 reads CASSVGVLPKQAYNEQFF. The CDR3 DNA reads as TGTGCCAGCAGCGTAGGGGTGTTACCCAAACAGGCCTACAATGAGCAGTTCTTC.

The chain employs TRBV24-1 and TRBJ1-1, with unresolved D. Germline loops: CDR1 KGHDR, CDR2 SFDVKD. This CDR3 region has 12 residues. Trimming took off 0 bases at V and 4 bases at J, with 2 bases between the two ends. The CDR3 here is CATSDLGTEAFF. CDR3 in DNA: TGTGCCACCAGTGATTTGGGCACTGAAGCTTTCTTT.

This clonotype was found many times. The CDR3 loop is CSVPGQGSYNEQFF. The DNA of the CDR3 is TGCAGTGTCCCGGGACAGGGGAGCTACAATGAGCAGTTCTTC. The chain links TRBV29-1 to TRBJ2-1; 10 nucleotides agree with TRBD1. From germline, CDR1 is SQVTM and CDR2 ANQGSEA. This CDR3 is built from 14 residues.

In its sample, this clonotype was seen many times. The chain has TRBV20-1 and TRBJ1-1; 7 bases line up with TRBD1. The germline CDR1 and CDR2 sequences are DFQATT and SNEGSKA (reference sequence). The CDR3 has 18 amino acids. The ends lost 1 base at V and 0 bases at J; junction bases unmatched: 14. CDR3 loop: CSARGGIETGRVNTEAFF. CDR3 DNA sequence: TGCAGTGCTAGAGGAGGAATCGAGACAGGGAGGGTGAACACTGAAGCTTTCTTT.

V usage is TRBV27 and J usage is TRBJ1-2; 7 nucleotides agree with TRBD1. The CDR3 extends over 16 amino acids. V was pared by 5 bases and J by 5 bases, with 14 bases of the junction left unmatched. Germline values: CDR1 MNHEY, CDR2 SMNVEV (reference sequence). DNA for the CDR3: TGTGCCAGCAGTCCCAGAGAGGCAGGGGGTTGGTATGGCTACACCTTC. It codes for CASSPREAGGWYGYTF.

This clonotype was seen only a few times. This sequence joins TRBV6-1 and TRBJ1-2; possibly TRBD1 for D (5 bases). Germline V CDR1 and CDR2: MNHNS, SASEGT. This CDR3 spans 13 amino acids. Trimming cost V 5 bases and J 8 bases, with 15 bases left between them. CDR3 in DNA: TGTGCCAGCAGTCAGGCCACGGAGGGGGGCTACACCTTC. Translated: CASSQATEGGYTF.

J is TRBJ2-7 and V is TRBV5-1; 14 positions agree with TRBD2. With V trimmed by 0 bases and J by 7 bases, 0 bases remained unmatched. In germline, CDR1 is SGHRS, CDR2 YFSETQ. The length of the CDR3 is 14 residues. CDR3 bases: TGCGCCAGCAGCTTGGGGACTAGCGGGGGGGAGCAGTACTTC. It yields the protein CASSLGTSGGEQYF.

This chain links TRBV7-9 with TRBJ2-3, with TRBD2 matching 7 bases. Germline CDR1 SEHNR, CDR2 FQNEAQ (reference sequence). The trim removed 7 bases at V and 0 bases at J, leaving 10 bases unmatched. The CDR3 covers 16 residues. CDR3 nucleotide sequence: TGTGCCAGCACCGTTATCGCGGGGGAAAGCACAGATACGCAGTATTTT. As protein: CASTVIAGESTDTQYF.